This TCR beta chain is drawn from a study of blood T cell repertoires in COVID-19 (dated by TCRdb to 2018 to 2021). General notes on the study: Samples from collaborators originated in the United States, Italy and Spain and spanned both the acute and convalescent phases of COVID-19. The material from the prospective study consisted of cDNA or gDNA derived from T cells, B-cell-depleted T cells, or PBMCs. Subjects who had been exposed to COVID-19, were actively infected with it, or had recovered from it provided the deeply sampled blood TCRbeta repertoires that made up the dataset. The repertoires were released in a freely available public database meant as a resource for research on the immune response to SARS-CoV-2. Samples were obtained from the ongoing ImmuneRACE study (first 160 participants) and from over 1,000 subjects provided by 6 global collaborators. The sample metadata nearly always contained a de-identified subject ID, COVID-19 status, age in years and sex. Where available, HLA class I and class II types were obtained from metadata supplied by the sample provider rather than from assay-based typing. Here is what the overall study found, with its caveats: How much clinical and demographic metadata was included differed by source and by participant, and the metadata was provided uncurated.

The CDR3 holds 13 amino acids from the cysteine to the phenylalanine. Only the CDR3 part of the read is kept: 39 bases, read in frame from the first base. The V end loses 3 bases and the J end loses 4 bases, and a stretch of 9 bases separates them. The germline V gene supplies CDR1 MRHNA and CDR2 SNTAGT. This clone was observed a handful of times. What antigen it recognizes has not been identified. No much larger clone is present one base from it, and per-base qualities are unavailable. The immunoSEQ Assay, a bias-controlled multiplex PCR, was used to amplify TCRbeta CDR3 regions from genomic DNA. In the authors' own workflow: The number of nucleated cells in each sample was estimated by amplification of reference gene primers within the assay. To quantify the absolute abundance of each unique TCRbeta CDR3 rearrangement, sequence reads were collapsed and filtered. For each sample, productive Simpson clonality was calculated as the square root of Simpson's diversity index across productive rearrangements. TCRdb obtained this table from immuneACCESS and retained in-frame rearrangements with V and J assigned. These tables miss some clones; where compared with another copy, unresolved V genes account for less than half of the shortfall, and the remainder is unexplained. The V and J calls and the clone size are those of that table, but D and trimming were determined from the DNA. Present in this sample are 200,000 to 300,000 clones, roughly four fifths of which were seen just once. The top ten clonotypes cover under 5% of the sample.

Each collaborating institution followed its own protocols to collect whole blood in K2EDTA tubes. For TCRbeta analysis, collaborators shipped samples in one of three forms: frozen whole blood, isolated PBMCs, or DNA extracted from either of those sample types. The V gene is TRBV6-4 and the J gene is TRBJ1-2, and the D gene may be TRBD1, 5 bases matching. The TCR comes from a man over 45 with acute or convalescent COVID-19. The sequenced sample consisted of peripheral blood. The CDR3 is CASSEGALYGYTF. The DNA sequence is TGTGCCAGCAGTGAAGGGGCCCTCTATGGCTACACCTTC.